This T cell receptor beta chain was sequenced for a study of OX40 agonist ivuxolimab in advanced cancers. Context from the whole study: Ivuxolimab, which targeted the costimulatory receptor OX40 (CD134), was an agonistic, fully human IgG2 monoclonal antibody. Of the approximately 54 patients in dose escalation, 19 had hepatocellular carcinoma, some 15 had melanoma, 9 had renal cell carcinoma and 9 had head and neck cancer. Intravenous ivuxolimab was administered to patients every 2 weeks at six dose levels: 0.01, 0.1, 0.3, 1.5, 3 and 10 mg/kg. The paper reports the monotherapy dose-escalation portion (N of about 47 patients) of the phase I ivuxolimab trial. The dose-escalation cohort was almost 85% male with a mean age of about 54 years, ranging from roughly 23 to 85. Prior anti-PD-1, anti-PD-L1 or anti-CTLA-4 therapy was permitted, and 30% to 45% of dose-escalation patients had received checkpoint inhibitors. Peripheral TCRbeta sequencing was intended to test whether TCR sequence diversity was altered and clonal T-cell expansion was caused by ivuxolimab. Three dose-escalation patients achieved partial responses, one with hepatocellular carcinoma and two with cutaneous melanoma.

Patients with autoimmune disease history or receiving systemic immunosuppression were excluded from the trial. Peripheral blood for TCR sequencing was collected from all dose cohorts at baseline, on cycle 4 day 1, and on cycle 7 day 1. The samples were taken from a phase I, first-in-human, multicenter, open-label dose-escalation trial of ivuxolimab. Adults with locally advanced or metastatic head and neck squamous cell, hepatocellular, melanoma or renal cell carcinoma were enrolled in the trial. CD4+ and CD8+ T cells were sorted separately from peripheral blood before TCR sequencing. Genomic DNA was isolated from the sorted cells so that the TCRbeta CDR3 region could be sequenced. The immunoSEQ Assay was used for sequencing of TCRbeta CDR3 regions. TCRdb provides this immuneACCESS table in a form limited to in-frame rearrangements. Some clones are lacking; in checked studies, under half of them reflect an unresolved V gene, and why the rest are absent is not known. The sample table shows some 90,000 clones, and more than 75% are seen once. The ten most abundant clones make up 0.65% to 0.85% of the sample.

Points the paper makes about the study in general: Low levels of normalized T-cell clonal expansion were also shown by some nonresponding patients. Which antigens the clonally expanded peripheral T cells were specific for was not determined. Partial responders in the 0.1-3.0 mg/kg groups had among the lowest normalized peripheral clonal expansion, especially among CD8+ T cells. After ivuxolimab, more expanded clones were found on average in CD8+ T cells than in CD4+ T cells. At doses of 0.1 to 3.0 mg/kg, clonal expansion of both CD4+ and CD8+ T cells in blood was seen between baseline and week 6.

This clone was picked up one time. It has no known antigen specificity. Base qualities are not at hand, and no much larger clone is one base apart. Reading the germline V gene (reference sequence) gives CDR1 GTSNPN and CDR2 SVGIG. Its CDR3 holds 14 amino acids, cysteine through phenylalanine. Of the read, only the CDR3 DNA is kept; its 42 bases are in frame from base 1. Trimming takes 0 bases from V and 5 bases from J, and the germline ends sit 13 bases apart. The specimen comprised CD4+ or CD8+ T cells sorted from blood, sampled in a trial of the OX40 agonist ivuxolimab. The chain was built from TRBV30 and TRBJ2-5; a confident D gene designation cannot be given. This receptor was identified in an adult with an advanced solid tumor such as melanoma, head and neck, liver or kidney cancer. CDR3 loop: CAWSVLANGETQYF. The sequenced DNA is TGTGCCTGGAGTGTACTCGCCAATGGGGAGACCCAGTACTTC.